The source of this T cell receptor (beta chain) is a study of blood T cell repertoires in COVID-19. Background on the study: Donors in the United States, Italy and Spain gave samples during acute or convalescent COVID-19. T cells, B-cell-depleted T cells, or PBMCs supplied cDNA or gDNA.

Germline V CDR1 and CDR2: SGHTA, FQGNSA. V shed 5 bases, J shed 2 bases, and the junction held 6 bases outside the gene matches. The CDR3 is 15 amino acids. In the original processing: Nucleated cell counts were estimated from reference gene primer amplification. Profiling relied on immunoSEQ multiplex PCR, and the TCRdb table lists in-frame clones only, not all of them. Clone size and the V and J calls come from that table; the DNA yielded D and trimming. The repertoire holds about 140,000 clones, 90% seen once, with more than 9.5% in the top ten. Material: peripheral blood. The receptor was isolated from an elderly woman with acute or convalescent COVID-19. The rearrangement links TRBV7-2 to TRBJ1-5; 7 bases line up with TRBD1. The chain's CDR3 is CASSAHRGGNQPQHF. The DNA for the CDR3 is TGTGCCAGCAGCGCACACAGGGGTGGCAATCAGCCCCAGCATTTT.